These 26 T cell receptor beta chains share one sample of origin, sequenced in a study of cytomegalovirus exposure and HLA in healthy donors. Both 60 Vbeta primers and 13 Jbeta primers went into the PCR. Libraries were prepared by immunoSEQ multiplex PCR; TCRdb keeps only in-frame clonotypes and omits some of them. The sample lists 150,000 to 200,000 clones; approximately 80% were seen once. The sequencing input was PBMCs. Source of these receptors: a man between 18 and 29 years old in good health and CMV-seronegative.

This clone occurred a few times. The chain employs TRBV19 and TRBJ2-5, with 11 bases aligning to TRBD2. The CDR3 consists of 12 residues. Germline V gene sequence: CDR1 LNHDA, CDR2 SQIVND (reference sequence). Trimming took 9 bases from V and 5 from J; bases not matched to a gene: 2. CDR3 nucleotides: TGTGCCAGCGGGACTAGCGGTGAGACCCAGTACTTC. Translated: CASGTSGETQYF.

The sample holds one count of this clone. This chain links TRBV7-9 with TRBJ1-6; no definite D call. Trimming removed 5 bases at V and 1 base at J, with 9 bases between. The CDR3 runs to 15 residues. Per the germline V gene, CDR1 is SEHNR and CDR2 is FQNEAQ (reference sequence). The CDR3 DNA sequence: TGTGCCAGCAGCCCCGGAGGTTCCTATAATTCACCCCTCCACTTT. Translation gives CASSPGGSYNSPLHF.

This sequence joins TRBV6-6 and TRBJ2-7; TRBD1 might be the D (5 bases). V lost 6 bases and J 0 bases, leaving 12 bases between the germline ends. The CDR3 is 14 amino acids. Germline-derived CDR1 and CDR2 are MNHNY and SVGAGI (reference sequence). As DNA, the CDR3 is TGTGCCAGCAGGGTCCAGGGTGGCTCCTACGAGCAGTACTTC. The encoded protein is CASRVQGGSYEQYF.

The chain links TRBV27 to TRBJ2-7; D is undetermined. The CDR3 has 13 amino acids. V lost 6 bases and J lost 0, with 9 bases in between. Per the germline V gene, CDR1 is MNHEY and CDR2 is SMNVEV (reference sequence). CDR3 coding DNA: TGTGCCAGCAGCATCCACAGCTCCTACGAGCAGTACTTC. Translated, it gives CASSIHSSYEQYF.

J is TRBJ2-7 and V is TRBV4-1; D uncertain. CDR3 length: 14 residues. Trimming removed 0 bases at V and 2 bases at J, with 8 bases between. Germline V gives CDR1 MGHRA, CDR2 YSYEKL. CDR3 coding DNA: TGCGCCAGCAGCCAAGATCCCGGTGCCTACGAGCAGTACTTC. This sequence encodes CASSQDPGAYEQYF.

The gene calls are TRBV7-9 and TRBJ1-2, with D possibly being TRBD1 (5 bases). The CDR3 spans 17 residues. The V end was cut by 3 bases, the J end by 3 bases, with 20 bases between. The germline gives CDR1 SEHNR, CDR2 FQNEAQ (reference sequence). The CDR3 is CASSFPRGGRRDYGYTF. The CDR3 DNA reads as TGTGCCAGCAGCTTTCCCCGGGGCGGTCGGAGGGACTATGGCTACACCTTC.

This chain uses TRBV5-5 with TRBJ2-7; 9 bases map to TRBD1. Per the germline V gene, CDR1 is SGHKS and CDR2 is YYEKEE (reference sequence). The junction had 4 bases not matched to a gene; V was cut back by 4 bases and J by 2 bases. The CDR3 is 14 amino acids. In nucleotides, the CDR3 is TGTGCCAGCAGCCCCTGGACAGGGGCCTACGAGCAGTACTTC. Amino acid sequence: CASSPWTGAYEQYF.

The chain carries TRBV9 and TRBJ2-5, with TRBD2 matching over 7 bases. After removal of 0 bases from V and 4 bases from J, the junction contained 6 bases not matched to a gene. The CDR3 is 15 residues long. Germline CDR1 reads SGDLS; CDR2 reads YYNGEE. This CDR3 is CASSVEAGAGETQYF. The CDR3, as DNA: TGTGCCAGCAGCGTAGAGGCGGGAGCGGGAGAGACCCAGTACTTC.

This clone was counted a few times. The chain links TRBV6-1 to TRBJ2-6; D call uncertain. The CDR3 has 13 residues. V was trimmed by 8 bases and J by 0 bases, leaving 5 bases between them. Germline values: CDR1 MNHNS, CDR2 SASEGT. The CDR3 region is CASGLSGANVLTF. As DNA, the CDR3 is TGTGCCAGCGGGCTCTCTGGGGCCAACGTCCTGACTTTC.

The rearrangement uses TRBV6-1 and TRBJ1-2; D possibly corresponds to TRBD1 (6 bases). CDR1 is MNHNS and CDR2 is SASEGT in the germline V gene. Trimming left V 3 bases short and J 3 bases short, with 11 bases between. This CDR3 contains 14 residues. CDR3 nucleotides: TGTGCCAGCAGTGAGGACAGCGACTACTATGGCTACACCTTC. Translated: CASSEDSDYYGYTF.

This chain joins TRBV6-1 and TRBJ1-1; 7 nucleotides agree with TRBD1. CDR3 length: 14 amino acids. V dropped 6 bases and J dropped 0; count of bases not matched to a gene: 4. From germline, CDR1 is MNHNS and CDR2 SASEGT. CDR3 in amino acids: CASRAGTVNTEAFF. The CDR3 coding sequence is TGTGCCAGCAGGGCGGGGACAGTGAACACTGAAGCTTTCTTT.

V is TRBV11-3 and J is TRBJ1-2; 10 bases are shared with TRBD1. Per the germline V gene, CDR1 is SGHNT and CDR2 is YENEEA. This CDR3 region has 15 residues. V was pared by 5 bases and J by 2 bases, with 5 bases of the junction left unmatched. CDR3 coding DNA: TGTGCCAGCAGCCCCGGGACAGGGGACAACTATGGCTACACCTTC. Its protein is CASSPGTGDNYGYTF.

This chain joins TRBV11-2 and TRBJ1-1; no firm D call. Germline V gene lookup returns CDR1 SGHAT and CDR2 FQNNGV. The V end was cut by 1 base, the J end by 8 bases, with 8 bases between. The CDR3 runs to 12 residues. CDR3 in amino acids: CASSLAGREAFF. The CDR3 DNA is TGTGCCAGCAGCTTAGCTGGCAGGGAAGCTTTCTTT.

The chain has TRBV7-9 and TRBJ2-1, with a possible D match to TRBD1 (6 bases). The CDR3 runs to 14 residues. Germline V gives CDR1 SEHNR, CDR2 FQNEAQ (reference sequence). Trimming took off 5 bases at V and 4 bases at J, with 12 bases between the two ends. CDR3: CASSPGEWYNEQFF. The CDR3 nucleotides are TGTGCCAGCAGCCCAGGGGAATGGTACAATGAGCAGTTCTTC.

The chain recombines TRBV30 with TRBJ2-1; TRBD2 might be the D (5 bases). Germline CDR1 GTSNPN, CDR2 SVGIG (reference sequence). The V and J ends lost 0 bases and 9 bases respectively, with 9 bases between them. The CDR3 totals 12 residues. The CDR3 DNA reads TGTGCCTGGAGTGTAGCGGCCGTTGAGCAGTTCTTC. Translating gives CAWSVAAVEQFF.

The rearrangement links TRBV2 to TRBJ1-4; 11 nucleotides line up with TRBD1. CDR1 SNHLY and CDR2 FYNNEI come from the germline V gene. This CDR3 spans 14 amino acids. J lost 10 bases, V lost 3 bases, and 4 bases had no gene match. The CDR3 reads CASSDGTGGAKLFF. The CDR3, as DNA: TGTGCCAGCAGTGACGGGACAGGGGGGGCAAAACTGTTTTTT.

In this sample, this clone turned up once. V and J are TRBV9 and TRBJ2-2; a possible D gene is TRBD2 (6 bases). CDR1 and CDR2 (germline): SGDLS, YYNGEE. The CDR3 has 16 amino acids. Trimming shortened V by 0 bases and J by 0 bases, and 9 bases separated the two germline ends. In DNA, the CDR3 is TGTGCCAGCAGCGTAGGTAGCGGAGCGAACACCGGGGAGCTGTTTTTT. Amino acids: CASSVGSGANTGELFF.

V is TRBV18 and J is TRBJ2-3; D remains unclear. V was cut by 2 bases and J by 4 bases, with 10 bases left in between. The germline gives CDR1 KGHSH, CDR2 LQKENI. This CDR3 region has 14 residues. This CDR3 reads CASSPIATSDTQYF. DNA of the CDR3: TGTGCCAGCTCACCAATTGCTACTTCAGATACGCAGTATTTT.

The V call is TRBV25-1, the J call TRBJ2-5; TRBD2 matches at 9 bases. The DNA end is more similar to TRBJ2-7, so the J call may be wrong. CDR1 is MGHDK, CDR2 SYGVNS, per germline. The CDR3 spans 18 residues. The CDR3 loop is CASSEFRRIETSGYEQYF. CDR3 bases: TGTGCCAGCAGTGAATTTCGGAGAATTGAGACTAGCGGCTACGAGCAGTACTTC.

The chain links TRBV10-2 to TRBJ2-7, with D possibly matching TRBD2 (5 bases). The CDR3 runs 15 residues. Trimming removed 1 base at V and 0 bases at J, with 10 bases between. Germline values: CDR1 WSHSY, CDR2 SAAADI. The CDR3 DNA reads TGCGCCAGCAGTGAGTTCGGGGTACTCTCCTACGAGCAGTACTTC. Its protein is CASSEFGVLSYEQYF.

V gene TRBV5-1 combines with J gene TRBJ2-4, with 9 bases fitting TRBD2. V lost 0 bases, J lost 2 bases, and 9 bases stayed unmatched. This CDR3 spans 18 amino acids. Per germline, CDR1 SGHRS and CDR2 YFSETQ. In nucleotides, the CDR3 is TGCGCCAGCAGCTTGGTTGCGGGCGGGAGGGGCCCCAAAAACATTCAGTACTTC. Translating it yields CASSLVAGGRGPKNIQYF.

The CDR3 nucleotides read TGTGCCAGCAGCCCTAAGGCTAGCGTCGAGCAGTACTTC. As protein: CASSPKASVEQYF. The J gene is TRBJ2-7, the V gene TRBV7-9, with D possibly being TRBD2 (6 bases). Trimming pared 5 bases from V and 6 bases from J, leaving 14 bases between. Germline V gene sequence: CDR1 SEHNR, CDR2 FQNEAQ (reference sequence). This CDR3 is built from 13 residues. Looking up the rest from reference TRBV7-9 and TRBJ2-7 gives the full variable domain: DTGVSQNPRHKITKRGQNVTFRCDPISEHNRLYWYRQTLGQGPEFLTYFQNEAQLEKSRLLSDRFSAERPKGSFSTLEIQRTEQGDSAMYLCASSPKASVEQYFGPGTRLTVT.

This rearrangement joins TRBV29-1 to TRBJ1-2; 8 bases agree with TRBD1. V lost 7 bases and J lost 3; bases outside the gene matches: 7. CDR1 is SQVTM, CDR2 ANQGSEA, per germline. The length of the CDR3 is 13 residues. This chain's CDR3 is CSALRGQDYGYTF. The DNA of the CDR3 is TGCAGCGCCCTACGGGGACAGGACTATGGCTACACCTTC.

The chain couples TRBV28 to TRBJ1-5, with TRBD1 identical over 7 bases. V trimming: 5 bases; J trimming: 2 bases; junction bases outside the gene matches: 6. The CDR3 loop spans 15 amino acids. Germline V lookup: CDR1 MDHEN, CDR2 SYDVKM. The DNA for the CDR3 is TGTGCCAGCAGTGAAGACAGGGCAGGCAATCAGCCCCAGCATTTT. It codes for CASSEDRAGNQPQHF.

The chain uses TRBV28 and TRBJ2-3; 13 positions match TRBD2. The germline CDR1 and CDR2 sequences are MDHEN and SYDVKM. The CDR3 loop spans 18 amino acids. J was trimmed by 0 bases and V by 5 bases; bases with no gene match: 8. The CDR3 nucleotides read TGTGCCAGCAGTCCCGGGACTAGCGGGGTCTTAAGCACAGATACGCAGTATTTT. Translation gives CASSPGTSGVLSTDTQYF.

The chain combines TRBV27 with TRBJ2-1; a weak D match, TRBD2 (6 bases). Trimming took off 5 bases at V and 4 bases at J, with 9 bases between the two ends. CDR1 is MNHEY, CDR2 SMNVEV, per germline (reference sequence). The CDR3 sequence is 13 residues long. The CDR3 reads CASSPRGYNEQFF. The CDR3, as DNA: TGTGCCAGCAGTCCCCGGGGGTACAATGAGCAGTTCTTC.